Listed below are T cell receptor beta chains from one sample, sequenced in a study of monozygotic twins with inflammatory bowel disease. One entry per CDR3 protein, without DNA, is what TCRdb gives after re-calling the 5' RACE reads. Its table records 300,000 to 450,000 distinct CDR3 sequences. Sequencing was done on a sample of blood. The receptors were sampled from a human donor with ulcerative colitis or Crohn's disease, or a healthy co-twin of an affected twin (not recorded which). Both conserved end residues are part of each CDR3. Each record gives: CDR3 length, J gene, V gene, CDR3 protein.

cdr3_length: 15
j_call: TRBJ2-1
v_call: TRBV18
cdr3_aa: CASSQTGTGSNEQFF

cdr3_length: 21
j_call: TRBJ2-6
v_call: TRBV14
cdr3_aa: CASSQEGPSGGDSSGANVLTF

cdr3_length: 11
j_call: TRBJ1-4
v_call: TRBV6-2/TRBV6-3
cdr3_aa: CASSTTKELFF

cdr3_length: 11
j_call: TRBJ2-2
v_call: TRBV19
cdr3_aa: CASSISGELFF

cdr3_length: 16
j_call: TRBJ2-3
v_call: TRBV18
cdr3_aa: CASSPPRTGGTDTQYF

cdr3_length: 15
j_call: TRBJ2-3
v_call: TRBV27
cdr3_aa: CASSLSPGYTDTQYF

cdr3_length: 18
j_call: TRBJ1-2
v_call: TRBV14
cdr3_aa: CASSQILVSGTGYYGYTF

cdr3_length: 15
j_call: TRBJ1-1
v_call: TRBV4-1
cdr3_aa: CASSRAGFGTTEAFF

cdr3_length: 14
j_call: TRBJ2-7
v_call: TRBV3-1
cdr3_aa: CASSQAAGIYEQYF

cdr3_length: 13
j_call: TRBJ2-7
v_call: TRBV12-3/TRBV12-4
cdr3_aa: CASSPEPNYEQYF

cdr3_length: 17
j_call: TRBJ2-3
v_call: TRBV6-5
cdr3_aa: CASSYRATPRGVDTQYF

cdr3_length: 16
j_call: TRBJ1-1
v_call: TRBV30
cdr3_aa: CAWSVLDRDDNTEAFF

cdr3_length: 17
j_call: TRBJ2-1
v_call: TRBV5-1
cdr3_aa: CASRPLGTALQYNEQFF

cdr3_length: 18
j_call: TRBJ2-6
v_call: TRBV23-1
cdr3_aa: CASSHGAGGYPGANVLTF

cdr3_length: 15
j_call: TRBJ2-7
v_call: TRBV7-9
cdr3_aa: CASKPGTKNTYEQYF

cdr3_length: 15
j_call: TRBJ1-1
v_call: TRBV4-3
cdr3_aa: CASSQLTGGHTEAFF

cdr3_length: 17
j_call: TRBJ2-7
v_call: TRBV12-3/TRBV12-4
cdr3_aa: CASSWAFGQGQFYEQYF